Following are 21 T cell receptor beta chains from one sample sequenced in a study of T cell clonality in common variable immunodeficiency. General study findings and limits: Fewer deletions and N-nucleotide insertions were reportedly seen in common variable immunodeficiency TCR beta sequences.

The method was immunoSEQ multiplex PCR; TCRdb's version includes in-frame clones alone and lacks a portion of them. The repertoire shows approximately 35,000 clones, none seen only once; the top ten take 6.7%. Their antigen targets remain unknown. Sequenced input: peripheral blood mononuclear cells. These receptors all come from a human donor with common variable immunodeficiency.

To note about this clone: The read comes to an end 3 residues before the CDR3 does, leaving the germline J gene to fill in the end. J is TRBJ1-2 and V is TRBV30; D is ambiguous. Germline lookup yields CDR1 GTSNPN and CDR2 SVGIG (reference sequence). The CDR3 is 12 amino acids. The V and J ends lost 2 bases and 4 bases respectively, with 8 bases between them. CDR3 amino acids: CAWSTRFYGYTF. CDR3 DNA (partial): TGTGCCTGGAGTACACGATTCTATGGC.

Notes on this clone: The read falls 3 residues short of the CDR3 end, and the missing part is taken from the germline J gene. The chain joins TRBV7-6 to TRBJ1-5; 7 bases are a match to TRBD1. Germline V gene lookup returns CDR1 SGHVS and CDR2 FNYEAQ. There are 17 residues in the CDR3. The CDR3 reads CASSEQGGRGLIRPQHF. The sequenced CDR3 bases are TGTGCCAGCAGCGAACAAGGGGGGAGGGGGCTCATTCGTCCC.

This clone came up a few times. The missing CDR3 end, 3 residues past where the read stops, is filled in from the germline J gene. The chain combines TRBV20-1 with TRBJ2-3, with 8 nucleotides matching TRBD2. The CDR3 has 14 amino acids. Germline V gene data show CDR1 as DFQATT and CDR2 as SNEGSKA (reference sequence). V lost 5 bases, J lost 0 bases, and 4 bases stayed unmatched. This chain's CDR3 is CSAGLATSTDTQYF. The part of the CDR3 DNA that was read is TGCAGTGCTGGACTAGCTACTAGCACAGATACG.

This clone was counted only a few times. The read ends 3 residues early relative to the CDR3; the germline J gene fills the gap. The V and J genes are TRBV19 and TRBJ1-1; maybe TRBD1 (5 bases). CDR1 LNHDA and CDR2 SQIVND come from the germline V gene (reference sequence). V lost 2 bases to trimming and J lost 6 bases, with 13 bases between them. The CDR3 spans 14 residues. The part of the CDR3 DNA that was read is TGTGCCAGTAGTATAACAGGCACCGCTTCTGAA. This sequence encodes CASSITGTASE. The full CDR3 sequence reads CASSITGTASEAFF.

This clone was seen a few times. Read coverage stops 3 residues before the CDR3 terminus; the germline J gene supplies the remainder. This chain joins TRBV7-9 and TRBJ2-7; the D gene is possibly TRBD2 (5 bases). The germline V gene has CDR1 SEHNR and CDR2 FQNEAQ (reference sequence). CDR3 length equals 12 residues. The V end lost 5 bases, the J end lost 2 bases, and 7 bases lay between the germline ends. The CDR3 spells CASSVRAYEQYF. CDR3 DNA, as far as it was read: TGTGCCAGCAGCGTGAGGGCCTACGAG.

This clone has ten or more counts. The CDR3 sequence: CASSFGTGNTEAFF. CDR3 DNA (partial): TGTGCCAGCTCATTCGGGACAGGGAACACTGAA. The chain couples TRBV18 to TRBJ1-1; 8 positions agree with TRBD1. The CDR3 end is not reached by the read, which stops 3 residues before it; the germline J gene fills it in. V trimming: 5 bases; J trimming: 1 base; junction bases outside the gene matches: 3. Germline CDR1 and CDR2: KGHSH and LQKENI. CDR3 size: 14 residues. The variable domain in full, completed from reference TRBV18 and TRBJ1-1, reads NAGVMQNPRHLVRRRGQEARLRCSPMKGHSHVYWYRQLPEEGLKFMVYLQKENIIDESGMPKERFSAEFPKEGPSILRIQQVVRGDSAAYFCASSFGTGNTEAFFGQGTRLTVV.

This clone was picked up a small number of times. The observed sequence ends 3 residues before the CDR3 terminus, with the missing tail filled in from the germline J gene. The chain recombines TRBV7-9 with TRBJ2-1; D is ambiguous. V was clipped by 3 bases and J by 0 bases, with 9 bases between them. In germline, CDR1 is SEHNR, CDR2 FQNEAQ (reference sequence). This CDR3 has 15 residues. CDR3 DNA, as far as it was read: TGTGCCAGCAGCTTTGGCGGAAGCTCCTACAATGAG. Amino acids: CASSFGGSSYNE. The entire CDR3 sequence reads CASSFGGSSYNEQFF.

This clone was seen a handful of times. The read halts 3 residues ahead of the CDR3 end, with the missing end drawn from the germline J gene. This chain connects TRBV11-3 to TRBJ2-7; D not certain. Trimming removed 0 bases at V and 3 bases at J, with 9 bases between. CDR1 is SGHNT and CDR2 is YENEEA in the germline V gene. The CDR3 consists of 14 residues. CDR3 bases read: TGTGCCAGCAGCTTAGAGGCAGTTAACTACGAG. This sequence encodes CASSLEAVNYE. The whole CDR3 sequence reads CASSLEAVNYEQYF.

This clone has at least ten counts. The CDR3 end lies 3 residues beyond the end of the read and is filled in from the germline J gene. The chain couples TRBV19 to TRBJ2-1; 7 bases map to TRBD2. CDR1 LNHDA and CDR2 SQIVND come from the germline V gene (reference sequence). V shed 0 bases, J shed 9 bases, and the junction held 5 bases outside the gene matches. This CDR3 spans 14 amino acids. CDR3 sequence: CASSIDPERGEQFF. The part of the CDR3 DNA that was read is TGTGCCAGTAGTATAGACCCTGAGCGGGGTGAG.

In this sample, this clone turned up many times. The read is 3 residues too short to cover the CDR3 end, so that end is filled in from the germline J gene. The chain has TRBV19 and TRBJ2-7; possible D gene TRBD2, 6 bases. Trimming stripped 5 bases from V and 3 bases from J, with 8 bases between. The CDR3 sequence is 12 residues long. Germline V gene sequence: CDR1 LNHDA, CDR2 SQIVND (reference sequence). The covered CDR3 bases are TGTGCCAGTAGTGCGGACTACTACGAG. Translated, it gives CASSADYYE. The full CDR3 protein is CASSADYYEQYF.

This clone was counted many times. CDR3 DNA, as far as it was read: TGTGCTAGTGGCCTCGGGACTAGCGGGGCGAAGGATGAG. Encoded protein: CASGLGTSGAKDE. The entire CDR3 reads CASGLGTSGAKDEQFF. The chain is built from TRBV12-5 and TRBJ2-1, with 13 positions matching TRBD2. The read gets to within 3 residues of the CDR3 end, and the germline J gene fills in the rest. The CDR3 covers 16 residues. Germline trimming cut 6 bases from V and 8 bases from J; bases unmatched to any gene: 10. CDR1 is LGHNT and CDR2 is FRNRAP in the germline V gene.

This clone was observed many times. From the germline J gene comes the end of the CDR3, since the read stops 3 residues before it. The chain has TRBV18 and TRBJ2-7, with D perhaps TRBD1 (6 bases). The CDR3 loop spans 16 amino acids. The germline V gene has CDR1 KGHSH and CDR2 LQKENI. Trimming stripped 4 bases from V and 1 base from J, with 17 bases between. The part of the CDR3 DNA that was read is TGTGCCAGCTCACTAACAGGGCCCCCCTCATCCTACGAG. Translated: CASSLTGPPSSYE. The entire CDR3 protein reads CASSLTGPPSSYEQYF.

This clone has just a few counts. The missing CDR3 end, 3 residues past where the read stops, is filled in from the germline J gene. The rearrangement links TRBV7-2 to TRBJ2-1, with a tentative D call TRBD2 (5 bases). CDR3 length: 13 residues. The germline CDR1 and CDR2 sequences are SGHTA and FQGNSA. Trimming took off 7 bases at V and 4 bases at J, with 11 bases between the two ends. CDR3 DNA (partial): TGTGCCAGCACCTTCGGCGGGTACAATGAG. This encodes CASTFGGYNE. The CDR3 reads in full as CASTFGGYNEQFF.

This clone was seen repeatedly, ten times or more. Sequence at one end of the junction differs from germline and may be a read error. The read comes to an end 3 residues before the CDR3 does, leaving the germline J gene to fill in the end. This sequence joins TRBV4-2 and TRBJ1-4; 8 bases map to TRBD1. The CDR3 contains 17 residues. The germline CDR1 and CDR2 sequences are LGHNA and YNFKEQ. The CDR3 bases that were read are TGCGCCAGCAGCCAAGACCTGACAGGGGCGGCTAATGAAAAA. Amino acids: CASSQDLTGAANEK. The whole CDR3 sequence reads CASSQDLTGAANEKLFF.

In this sample, this clone turned up many times. An end of the junction differs from the germline gene, which may be a read error. From the germline J gene comes the end of the CDR3, since the read stops 3 residues before it. V and J are TRBV4-2 and TRBJ2-1; tentatively, D is TRBD2 (5 bases). Germline CDR1 is LGHNA and CDR2 is YNFKEQ. CDR3 size: 15 residues. CDR3 bases read: TGCGCCAGCAGCCAAGTAGGTCCTCTTAGCGATGAG. Its translation is CASSQVGPLSDE. The full CDR3 is CASSQVGPLSDEQFF.

This clone came up many times. Coverage ceases 3 residues before the CDR3 finishes, and the germline J gene fills in the end. This chain joins TRBV18 and TRBJ2-7, with 8 bases that match TRBD1. The germline CDR1 and CDR2 sequences are KGHSH and LQKENI. The V gene end was trimmed by 5 bases and the J gene end by 2 bases; junction bases not matched to a gene: 8. CDR3 length: 15 amino acids. CDR3 amino acids: CASSSRQGNTYEQYF. The covered CDR3 bases are TGTGCCAGCTCATCAAGACAGGGGAATACCTACGAG.

On this clone itself: The sequence runs out 3 residues before the end of the CDR3; the remainder is reconstructed from the germline J gene. The chain has TRBV19 and TRBJ2-5; TRBD2 is a possible D gene (5 bases). Germline CDR1 reads LNHDA; CDR2 reads SQIVND (reference sequence). CDR3 length: 15 amino acids. With 3 bases removed from V and 6 bases from J, the gap between germline ends came to 17 bases. The CDR3 spells CASSIPGKSFKTQYF. CDR3 DNA (partial): TGTGCCAGTAGTATCCCGGGGAAGTCGTTTAAGACC.

This clone was counted only a few times. The CDR3 end lies 3 residues beyond the end of the read and is filled in from the germline J gene. V usage is TRBV11-3 and J usage is TRBJ2-5; possibly TRBD1 for D (6 bases). The ends were cut back, 4 bases at V and 5 bases at J, with 11 bases in the middle. CDR3 length equals 13 residues. Germline loops: CDR1 SGHNT, CDR2 YENEEA. CDR3 protein: CASSSGQGETQYF. Partial CDR3 DNA: TGTGCCAGCAGCTCAGGGCAGGGGGAGACC.

This clone was seen at least ten times. The read stops 3 residues short of the end of the CDR3; the missing end is completed from the germline J gene. The chain is built from TRBV7-9 and TRBJ1-2; TRBD1 aligns across 7 bases. CDR1 and CDR2 (germline): SEHNR, FQNEAQ (reference sequence). CDR3 length: 15 amino acids. The ends lost 1 base at V and 5 bases at J; junction bases unmatched: 7. The part of the CDR3 DNA that was read is TGTGCCAGCAGCTTAGGGTTGGCAGGGGGATATGGC. Its protein is CASSLGLAGGYG. The CDR3, in full, reads CASSLGLAGGYGYTF.

This clone was detected a few times. The read stops 3 residues short of the end of the CDR3; the missing end is completed from the germline J gene. The chain is built from TRBV7-6 and TRBJ2-3, with D possibly matching TRBD1 (6 bases). V was clipped by 3 bases and J by 6 bases, with 10 bases between them. Germline CDR1 is SGHVS and CDR2 is FNYEAQ. CDR3 length equals 13 residues. Partial CDR3 DNA: TGTGCCAGCAGCTTCGACAGGCGCGATACG. Its translation: CASSFDRRDT. The whole CDR3 protein reads CASSFDRRDTQYF.

This clone was observed a few times. The CDR3 end is not reached by the read, which stops 3 residues before it; the germline J gene fills it in. The rearrangement links TRBV19 to TRBJ1-4; 9 nucleotides line up with TRBD1. J lost 6 bases, V lost 4 bases, and 3 bases had no gene match. This CDR3 spans 14 amino acids. CDR1 and CDR2 from the germline V gene are LNHDA and SQIVND (reference sequence). The part of the CDR3 DNA that was read is TGTGCCAGTAGTAATCGGGACAGGGATGAAAAA. Its translation is CASSNRDRDEK. The full CDR3 protein reads CASSNRDRDEKLFF.